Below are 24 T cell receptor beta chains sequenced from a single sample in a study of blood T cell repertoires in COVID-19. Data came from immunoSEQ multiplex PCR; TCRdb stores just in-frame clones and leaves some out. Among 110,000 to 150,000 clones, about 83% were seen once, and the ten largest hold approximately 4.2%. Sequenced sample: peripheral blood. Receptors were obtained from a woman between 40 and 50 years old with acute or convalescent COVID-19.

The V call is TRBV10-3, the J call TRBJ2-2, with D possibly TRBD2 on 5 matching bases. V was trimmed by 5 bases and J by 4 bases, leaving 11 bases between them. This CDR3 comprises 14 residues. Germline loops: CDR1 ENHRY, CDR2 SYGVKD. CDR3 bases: TGTGCCATCAGTAGCAGAGGGATCACCGGGGAGCTGTTTTTT. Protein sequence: CAISSRGITGELFF.

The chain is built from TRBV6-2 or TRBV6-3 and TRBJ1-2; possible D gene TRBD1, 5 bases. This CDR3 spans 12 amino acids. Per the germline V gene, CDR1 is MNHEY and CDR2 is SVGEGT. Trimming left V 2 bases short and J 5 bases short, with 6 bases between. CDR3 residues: CASSYDSYGYTF. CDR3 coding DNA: TGTGCCAGCAGTTACGACAGTTATGGCTACACCTTC.

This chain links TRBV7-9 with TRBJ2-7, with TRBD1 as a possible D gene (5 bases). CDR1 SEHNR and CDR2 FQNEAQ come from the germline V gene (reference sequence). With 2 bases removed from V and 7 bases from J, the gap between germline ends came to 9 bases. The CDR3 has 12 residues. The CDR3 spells CASSLSQVEQYF. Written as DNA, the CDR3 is TGTGCCAGCAGCTTATCACAGGTGGAGCAGTACTTC.

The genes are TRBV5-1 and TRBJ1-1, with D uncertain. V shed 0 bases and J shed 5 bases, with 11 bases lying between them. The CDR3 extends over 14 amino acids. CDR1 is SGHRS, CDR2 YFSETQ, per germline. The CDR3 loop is CASSLGVAVTEAFF. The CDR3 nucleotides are TGCGCCAGCAGCTTGGGGGTGGCGGTGACTGAAGCTTTCTTT.

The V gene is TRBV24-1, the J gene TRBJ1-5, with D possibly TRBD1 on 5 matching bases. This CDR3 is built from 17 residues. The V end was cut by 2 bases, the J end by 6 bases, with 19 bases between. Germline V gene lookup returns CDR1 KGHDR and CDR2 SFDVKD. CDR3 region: CATSDSRTGPQGQPQHF. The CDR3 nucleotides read TGTGCCACCAGTGATTCGAGAACGGGCCCCCAGGGTCAGCCCCAGCATTTT.

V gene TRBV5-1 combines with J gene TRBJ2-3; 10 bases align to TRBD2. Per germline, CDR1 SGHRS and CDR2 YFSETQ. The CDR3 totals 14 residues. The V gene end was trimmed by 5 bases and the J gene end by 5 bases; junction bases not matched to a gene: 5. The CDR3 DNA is TGCGCCAGCAGGAGCGGGAGGGCGGGAGATACGCAGTATTTT. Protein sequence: CASRSGRAGDTQYF.

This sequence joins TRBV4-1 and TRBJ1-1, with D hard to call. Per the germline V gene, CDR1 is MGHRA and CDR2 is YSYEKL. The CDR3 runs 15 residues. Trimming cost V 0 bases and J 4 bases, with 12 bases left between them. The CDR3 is CASSQDGGYSTEAFF. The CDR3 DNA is TGCGCCAGCAGCCAAGATGGAGGGTATAGCACTGAAGCTTTCTTT.

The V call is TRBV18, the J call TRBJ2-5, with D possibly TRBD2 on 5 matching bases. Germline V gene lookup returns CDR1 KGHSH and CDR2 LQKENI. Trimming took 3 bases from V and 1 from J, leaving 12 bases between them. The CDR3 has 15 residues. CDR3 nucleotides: TGTGCCAGCTCACCGATGGGAGTAACCCAAGAGACCCAGTACTTC. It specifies CASSPMGVTQETQYF.

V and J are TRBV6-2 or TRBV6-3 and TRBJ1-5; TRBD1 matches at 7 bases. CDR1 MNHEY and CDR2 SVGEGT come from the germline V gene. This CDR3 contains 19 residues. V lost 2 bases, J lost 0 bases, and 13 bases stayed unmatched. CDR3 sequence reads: CASSYTAGRGSDSNQPQHF. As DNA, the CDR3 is TGTGCCAGCAGTTACACAGCGGGCAGGGGGTCGGATAGCAATCAGCCCCAGCATTTT.

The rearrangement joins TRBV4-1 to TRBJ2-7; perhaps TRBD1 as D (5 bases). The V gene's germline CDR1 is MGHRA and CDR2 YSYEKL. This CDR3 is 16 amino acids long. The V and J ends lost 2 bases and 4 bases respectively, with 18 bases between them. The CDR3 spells CASSQHVQGKRYEQYF. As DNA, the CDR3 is TGCGCCAGCAGCCAACATGTCCAGGGAAAAAGGTACGAGCAGTACTTC.

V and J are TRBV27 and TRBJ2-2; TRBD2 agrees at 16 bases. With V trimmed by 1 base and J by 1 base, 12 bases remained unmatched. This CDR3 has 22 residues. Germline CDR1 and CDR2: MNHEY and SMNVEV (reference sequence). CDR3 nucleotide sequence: TGTGCCAGCAGTTTATTACATCCGGGACTAGCGGGAGGGCCGGGGAACACCGGGGAGCTGTTTTTT. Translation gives CASSLLHPGLAGGPGNTGELFF.

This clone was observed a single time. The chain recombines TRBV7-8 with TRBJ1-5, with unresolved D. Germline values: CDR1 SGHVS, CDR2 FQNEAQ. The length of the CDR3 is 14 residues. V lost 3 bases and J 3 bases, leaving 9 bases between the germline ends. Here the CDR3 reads CASSFARSNQPQHF. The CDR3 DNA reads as TGTGCCAGCAGCTTTGCCAGGTCCAATCAGCCCCAGCATTTT.

CDR3 sequence (DNA): TGTGCCTGGAGTCGACTAGCAGCGAGCTCCTACGAGCAGTACTTC. Its translation is CAWSRLAASSYEQYF. This chain uses TRBV30 with TRBJ2-7; 7 nucleotides align to TRBD2. Looked up from germline, CDR1 is GTSNPN and CDR2 is SVGIG (reference sequence). The CDR3 loop spans 15 amino acids. V lost 2 bases and J lost 0; bases outside the gene matches: 7. The variable domain in full, with the rest retrieved from reference TRBV30 and TRBJ2-7, is SQTIHQWPATLVQPVGSPLSLECTVEGTSNPNLYWYRQAAGRGLQLLFYSVGIGQISSEVPQNLSASRPQDRQFILSSKKLLLSDSGFYLCAWSRLAASSYEQYFGPGTRLTVT.

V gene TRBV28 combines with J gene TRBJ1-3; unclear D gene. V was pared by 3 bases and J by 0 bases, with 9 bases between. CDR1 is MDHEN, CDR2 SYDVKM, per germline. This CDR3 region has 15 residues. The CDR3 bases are TGTGCCAGCAGTTTCGACCAGGTCTCTGGAAACACCATATATTTT. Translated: CASSFDQVSGNTIYF.

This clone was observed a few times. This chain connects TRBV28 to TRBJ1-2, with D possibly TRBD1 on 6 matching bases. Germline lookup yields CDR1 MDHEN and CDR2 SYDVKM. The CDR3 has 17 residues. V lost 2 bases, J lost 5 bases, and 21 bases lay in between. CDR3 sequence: CASSLGGAGLFRYGYTF. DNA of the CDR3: TGTGCCAGCAGTTTAGGGGGCGCAGGCCTCTTCCGGTATGGCTACACCTTC.

The CDR3 DNA sequence: TGTGCCAGCAGCCAGGACAGGAGAGAAGGAATGAACACTGAAGCTTTCTTT. It is translated as CASSQDRREGMNTEAFF. V usage is TRBV7-8 and J usage is TRBJ1-1; the match to TRBD1 covers 7 bases. The J segment lost 0 bases and the V segment lost 5 bases, leaving 12 bases of the junction unmatched. Germline V CDR1 and CDR2: SGHVS, FQNEAQ. The CDR3 has 17 amino acids.

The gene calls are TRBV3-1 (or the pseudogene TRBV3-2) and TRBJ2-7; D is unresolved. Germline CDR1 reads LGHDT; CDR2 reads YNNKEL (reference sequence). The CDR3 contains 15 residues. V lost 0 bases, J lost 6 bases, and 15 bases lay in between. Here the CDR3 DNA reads TGTGCCAGCAGCCAAGAACCCATCCTGAGGCTCGAGCAGTACTTC. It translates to CASSQEPILRLEQYF.

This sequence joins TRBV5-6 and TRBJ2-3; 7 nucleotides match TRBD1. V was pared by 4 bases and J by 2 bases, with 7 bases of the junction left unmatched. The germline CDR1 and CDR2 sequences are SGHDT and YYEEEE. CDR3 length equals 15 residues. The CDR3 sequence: CASSPWTGNTDTQYF. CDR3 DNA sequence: TGTGCCAGCAGCCCCTGGACAGGAAACACAGATACGCAGTATTTT. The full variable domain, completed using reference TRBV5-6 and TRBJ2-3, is DAGVTQSPTHLIKTRGQQVTLRCSPKSGHDTVSWYQQALGQGPQFIFQYYEEEERQRGNFPDRFSGHQFPNYSSELNVNALLLGDSALYLCASSPWTGNTDTQYFGPGTRLTVL.

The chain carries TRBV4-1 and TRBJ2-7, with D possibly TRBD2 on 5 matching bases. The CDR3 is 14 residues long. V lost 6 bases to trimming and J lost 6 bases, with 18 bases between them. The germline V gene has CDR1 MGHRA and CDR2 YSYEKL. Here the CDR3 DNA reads TGCGCCAGCAGTCAGGACTCGGTGCGTGTCGAGCAGTACTTC. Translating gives CASSQDSVRVEQYF.

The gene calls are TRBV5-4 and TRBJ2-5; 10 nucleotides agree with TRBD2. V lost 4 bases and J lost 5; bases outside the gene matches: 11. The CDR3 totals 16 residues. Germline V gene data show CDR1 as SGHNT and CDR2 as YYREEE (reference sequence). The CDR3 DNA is TGTGCCAGCAGCCTAACCGGGACTAGCGATCTTGAGACCCAGTACTTC. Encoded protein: CASSLTGTSDLETQYF.

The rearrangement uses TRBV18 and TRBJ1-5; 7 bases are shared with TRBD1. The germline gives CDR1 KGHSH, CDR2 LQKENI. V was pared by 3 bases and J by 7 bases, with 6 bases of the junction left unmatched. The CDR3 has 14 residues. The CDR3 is CASSPDRLEQPQHF. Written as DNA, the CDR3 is TGTGCCAGCTCACCGGACAGGTTAGAACAGCCCCAGCATTTT.

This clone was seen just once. The chain's CDR3 is CASQGVIHNEQFF. In nucleotides, the CDR3 is TGTGCCAGCCAGGGTGTTATCCACAATGAGCAGTTCTTC. V gene TRBV11-2 combines with J gene TRBJ2-1, with D tentatively TRBD1 (5 bases). The CDR3 sequence is 13 residues long. CDR1 and CDR2 (germline): SGHAT, FQNNGV. V was pared by 8 bases and J by 5 bases, with 13 bases between.

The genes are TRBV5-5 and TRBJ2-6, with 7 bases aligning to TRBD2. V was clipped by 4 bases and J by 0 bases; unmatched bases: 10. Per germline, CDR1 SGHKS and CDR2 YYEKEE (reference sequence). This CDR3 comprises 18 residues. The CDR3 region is CASSKGEGSLSGANVLTF. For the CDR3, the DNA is TGTGCCAGCAGCAAAGGGGAGGGCTCCCTCTCTGGGGCCAACGTCCTGACTTTC.

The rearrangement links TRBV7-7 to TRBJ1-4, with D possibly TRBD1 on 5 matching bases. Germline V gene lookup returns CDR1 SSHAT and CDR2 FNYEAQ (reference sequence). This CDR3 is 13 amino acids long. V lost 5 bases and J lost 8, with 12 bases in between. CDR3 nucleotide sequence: TGTGCCAGCAGCCGCGGGACGGGGGAAAAACTGTTTTTT. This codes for CASSRGTGEKLFF.